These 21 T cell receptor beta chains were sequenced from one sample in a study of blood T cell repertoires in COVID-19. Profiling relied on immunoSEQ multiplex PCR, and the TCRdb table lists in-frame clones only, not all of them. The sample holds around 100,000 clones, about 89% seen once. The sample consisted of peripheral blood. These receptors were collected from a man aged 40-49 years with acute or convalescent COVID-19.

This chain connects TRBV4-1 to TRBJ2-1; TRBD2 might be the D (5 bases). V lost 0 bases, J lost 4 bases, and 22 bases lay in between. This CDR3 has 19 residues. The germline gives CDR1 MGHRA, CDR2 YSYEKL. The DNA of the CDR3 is TGCGCCAGCAGCCAAGATCGGAGCGGCATCGCCCCATCATACAATGAGCAGTTCTTC. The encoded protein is CASSQDRSGIAPSYNEQFF.

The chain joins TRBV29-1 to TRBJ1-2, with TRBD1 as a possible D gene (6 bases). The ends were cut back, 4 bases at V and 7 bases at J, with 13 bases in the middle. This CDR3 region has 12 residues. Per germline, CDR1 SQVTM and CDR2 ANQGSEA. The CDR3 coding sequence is TGCAGCGTTGCTACGGGGGGCGTTGGCTACACCTTC. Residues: CSVATGGVGYTF.

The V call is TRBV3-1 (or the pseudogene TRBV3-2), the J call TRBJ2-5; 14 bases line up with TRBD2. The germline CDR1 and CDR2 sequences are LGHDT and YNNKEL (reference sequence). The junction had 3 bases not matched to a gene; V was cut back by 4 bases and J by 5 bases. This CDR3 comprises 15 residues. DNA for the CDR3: TGTGCCAGCAGCCTACGGACTAGCGGGGGGGAGACCCAGTACTTC. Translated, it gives CASSLRTSGGETQYF.

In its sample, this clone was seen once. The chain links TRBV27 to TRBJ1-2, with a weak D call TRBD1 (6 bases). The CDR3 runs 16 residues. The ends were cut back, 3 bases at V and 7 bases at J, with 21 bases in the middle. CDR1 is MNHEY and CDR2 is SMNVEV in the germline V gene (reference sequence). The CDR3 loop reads CASSFAGAINFGGYTF. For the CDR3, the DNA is TGTGCCAGCAGTTTCGCAGGGGCGATCAACTTCGGTGGCTACACCTTC.

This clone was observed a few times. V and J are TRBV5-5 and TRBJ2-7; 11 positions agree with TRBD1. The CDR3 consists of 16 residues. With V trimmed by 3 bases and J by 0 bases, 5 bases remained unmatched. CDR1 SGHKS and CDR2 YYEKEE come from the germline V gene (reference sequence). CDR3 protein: CASSYRTGGFSYEQYF. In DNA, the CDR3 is TGTGCCAGCAGCTATCGGACAGGGGGCTTCTCCTACGAGCAGTACTTC.

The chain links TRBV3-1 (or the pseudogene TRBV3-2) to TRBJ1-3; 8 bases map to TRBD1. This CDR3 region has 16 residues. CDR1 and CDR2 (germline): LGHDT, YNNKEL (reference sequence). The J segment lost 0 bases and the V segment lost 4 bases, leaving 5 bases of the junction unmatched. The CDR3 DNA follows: TGTGCCAGCAGCCGGACAGGGTCCCACTCTGGAAACACCATATATTTT. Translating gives CASSRTGSHSGNTIYF.

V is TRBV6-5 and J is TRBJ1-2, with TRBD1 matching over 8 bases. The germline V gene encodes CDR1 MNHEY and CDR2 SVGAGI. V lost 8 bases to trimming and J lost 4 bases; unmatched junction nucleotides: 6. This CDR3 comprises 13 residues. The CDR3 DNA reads TGTGCCAGCGACCTGACAGGGGCCTATGGCTACACCTTC. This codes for CASDLTGAYGYTF.

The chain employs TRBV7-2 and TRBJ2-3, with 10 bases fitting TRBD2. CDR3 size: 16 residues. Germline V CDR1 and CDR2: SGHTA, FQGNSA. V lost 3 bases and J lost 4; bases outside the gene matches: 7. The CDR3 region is CASSFGLAGEADTQYF. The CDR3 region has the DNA TGTGCCAGCAGCTTCGGTCTAGCGGGAGAGGCAGATACGCAGTATTTT.

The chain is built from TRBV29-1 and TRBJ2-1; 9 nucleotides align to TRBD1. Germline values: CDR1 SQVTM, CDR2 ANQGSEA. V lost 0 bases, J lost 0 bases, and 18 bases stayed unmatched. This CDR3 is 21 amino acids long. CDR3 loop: CSVEDLWGAAGTGSSYNEQFF. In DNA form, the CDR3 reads TGCAGCGTTGAAGATCTTTGGGGGGCCGCCGGGACAGGGAGCTCCTACAATGAGCAGTTCTTC.

CDR3 region: CAVAPDINTEAFF. The CDR3 DNA reads TGTGCCGTCGCTCCCGACATTAACACTGAAGCTTTCTTT. J is TRBJ1-1 and V is TRBV10-3; D not certain. With 11 bases removed from V and 2 bases from J, the gap between germline ends came to 15 bases. CDR1 and CDR2 from the germline V gene are ENHRY and SYGVKD. The CDR3 is made up of 13 amino acids.

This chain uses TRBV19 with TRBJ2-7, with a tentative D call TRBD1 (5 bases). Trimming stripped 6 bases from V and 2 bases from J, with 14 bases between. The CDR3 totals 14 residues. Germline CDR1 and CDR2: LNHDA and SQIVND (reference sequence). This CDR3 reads CASSFTRTPYEQYF. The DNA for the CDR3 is TGTGCCAGTAGCTTCACACGGACACCCTACGAGCAGTACTTC.

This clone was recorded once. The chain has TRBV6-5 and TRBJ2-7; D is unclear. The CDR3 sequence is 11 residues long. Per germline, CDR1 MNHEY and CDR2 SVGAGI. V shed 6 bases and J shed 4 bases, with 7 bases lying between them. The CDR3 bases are TGTGCCAGCAGCCAACAATACGAGCAGTACTTC. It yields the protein CASSQQYEQYF.

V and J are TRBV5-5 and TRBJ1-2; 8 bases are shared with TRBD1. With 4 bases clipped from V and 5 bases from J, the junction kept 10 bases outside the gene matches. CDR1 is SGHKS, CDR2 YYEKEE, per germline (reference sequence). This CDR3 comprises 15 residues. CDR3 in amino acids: CASSARTGKEYGYTF. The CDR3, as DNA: TGTGCCAGCAGCGCCCGGACAGGGAAGGAGTATGGCTACACCTTC.

CDR3 loop: CASGLVGSHYGYTF. Here the CDR3 DNA reads TGTGCTAGTGGTTTGGTTGGCAGTCACTATGGCTACACCTTC. V and J are TRBV12-5 and TRBJ1-2; unclear D gene. Trimming removed 0 bases from V and 3 bases from J, with 8 bases in between. The CDR3 totals 14 residues. The V gene's germline CDR1 is LGHNT and CDR2 FRNRAP.

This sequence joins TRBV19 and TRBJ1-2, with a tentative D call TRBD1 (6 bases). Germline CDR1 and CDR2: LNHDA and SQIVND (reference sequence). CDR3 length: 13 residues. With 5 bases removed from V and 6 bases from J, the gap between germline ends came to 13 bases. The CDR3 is CASSEGVRNGYTF. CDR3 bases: TGTGCCAGTAGTGAGGGGGTGAGAAATGGCTACACCTTC.

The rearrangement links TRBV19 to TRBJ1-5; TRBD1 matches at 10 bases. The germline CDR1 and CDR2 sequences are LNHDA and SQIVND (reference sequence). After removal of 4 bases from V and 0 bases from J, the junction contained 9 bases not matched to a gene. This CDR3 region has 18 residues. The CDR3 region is CASSTRDRGTLSNQPQHF. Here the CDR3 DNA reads TGTGCCAGTAGTACCCGGGACAGGGGTACGCTTAGCAATCAGCCCCAGCATTTT.

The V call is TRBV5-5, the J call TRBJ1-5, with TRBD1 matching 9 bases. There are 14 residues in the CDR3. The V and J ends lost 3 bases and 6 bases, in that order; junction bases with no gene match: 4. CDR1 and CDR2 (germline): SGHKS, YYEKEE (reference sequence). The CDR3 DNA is TGTGCCAGCAGCTCTACAGGGGGCGTTCAGCCCCAGCATTTT. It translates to CASSSTGGVQPQHF.

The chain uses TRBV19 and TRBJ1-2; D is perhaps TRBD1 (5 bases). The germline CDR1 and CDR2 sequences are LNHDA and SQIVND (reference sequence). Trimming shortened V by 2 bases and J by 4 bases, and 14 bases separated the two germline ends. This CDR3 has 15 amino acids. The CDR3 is CASSIRVDGGYGYTF. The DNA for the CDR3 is TGTGCCAGTAGTATAAGGGTTGACGGGGGCTATGGCTACACCTTC.

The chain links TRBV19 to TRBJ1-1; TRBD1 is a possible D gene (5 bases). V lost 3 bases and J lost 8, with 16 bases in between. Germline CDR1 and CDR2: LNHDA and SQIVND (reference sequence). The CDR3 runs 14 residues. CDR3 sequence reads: CASSMGPGPEEAFF. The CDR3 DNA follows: TGTGCCAGTAGTATGGGGCCGGGTCCCGAGGAAGCTTTCTTT.

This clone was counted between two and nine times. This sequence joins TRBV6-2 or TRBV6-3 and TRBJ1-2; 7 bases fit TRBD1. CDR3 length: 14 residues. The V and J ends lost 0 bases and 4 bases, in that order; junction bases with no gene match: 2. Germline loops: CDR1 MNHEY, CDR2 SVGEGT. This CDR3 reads CASSYSTGTYGYTF. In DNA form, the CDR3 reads TGTGCCAGCAGTTACTCGACAGGGACCTATGGCTACACCTTC.

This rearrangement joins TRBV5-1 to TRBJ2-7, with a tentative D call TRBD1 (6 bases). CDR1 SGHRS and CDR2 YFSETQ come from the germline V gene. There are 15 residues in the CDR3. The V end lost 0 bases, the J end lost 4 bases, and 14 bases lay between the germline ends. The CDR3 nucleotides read TGCGCCAGCAGCTTGGTACTTCAACAGGGATACGAGCAGTACTTC. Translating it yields CASSLVLQQGYEQYF.